A selection of T cell receptor beta chains follows, all from one sample in a study of T cell responses to AZD1222 COVID-19 vaccine. Method: immunoSEQ multiplex PCR; TCRdb's copy keeps in-frame clones and lacks some. In the table there are around 150,000 clones, about 95% of which are singletons. The starting material was peripheral blood, obtained on day 0 of AZD1222 vaccination. These receptors all stem from an adult in good health. Both conserved end residues are part of each CDR3.

>14|TRBV29-1
CSVESLRGSTEAFF
>13|TRBV6-5
CASSYTNKETQYF
>15|TRBV19
CASSLRARAQGEQFF
>14|TRBV7-2
CASSLARGAYGYTF
>11|TRBV12-3/TRBV12-4
CASIVSGEAFF
>14|TRBV16
CASSPQGFNQPQHF
>15|TRBV2
CASSEGRLNTGELFF
>13|TRBV10-2
CASGGTMNTEAFF
>15|TRBV3-1/TRBV3-2
CASSQVMGSNEKLFF
>15|TRBV14
CASSRYRGFQETQYF
>16|TRBV4-1
CASSQAGTDNTGELFF
>14|TRBV28
CASSPSSGGIGYTF
>15|TRBV6-2/TRBV6-3
CASRYGGYSGQPQHF
>15|TRBV5-1
CASSLLQGVGEKLFF
>15|TRBV6-5
CASRGQSERRGEAFF
>15|TRBV7-6
CASSTSQSSYNEQFF
>14|TRBV2
CASSEELTNEKLFF
>17|TRBV7-2
CASSLISGSPSYNEQFF
>13|TRBV4-1
CASSPPFQGGTFF
>17|TRBV19
CASSPRPSGSSYNEQFF